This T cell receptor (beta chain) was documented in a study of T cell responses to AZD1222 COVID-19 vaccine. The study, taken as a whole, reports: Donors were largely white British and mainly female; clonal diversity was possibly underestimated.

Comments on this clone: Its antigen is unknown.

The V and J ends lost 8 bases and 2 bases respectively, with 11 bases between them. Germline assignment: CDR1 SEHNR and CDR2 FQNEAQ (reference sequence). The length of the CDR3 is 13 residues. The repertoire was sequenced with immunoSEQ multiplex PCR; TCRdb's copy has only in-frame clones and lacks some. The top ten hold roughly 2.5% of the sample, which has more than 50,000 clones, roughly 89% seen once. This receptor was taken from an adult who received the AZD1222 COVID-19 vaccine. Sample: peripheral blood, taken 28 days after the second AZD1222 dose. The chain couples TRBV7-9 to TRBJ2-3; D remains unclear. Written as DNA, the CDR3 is TGTGCCAGCCGGACCCTTGACACAGATACGCAGTATTTT. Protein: CASRTLDTDTQYF.